This entry features one T cell receptor beta chain sequence. Its target is unknown. Some clones are missing from TCRdb's copy, which holds only in-frame ones; the method was immunoSEQ multiplex PCR. The profile covers about 100,000 clones, with 90% to 95% appearing a single time and roughly 3.1% taken by the ten largest. The selected patients with pancreatic ductal adenocarcinoma had surgery but no neoadjuvant therapy. The length of the CDR3 is 14 residues. Germline CDR1 SGHAT, CDR2 FQNNGV. Trimming stripped 3 bases from V and 3 bases from J, with 12 bases between. This sample was included in a study of T cells in pancreatic ductal adenocarcinoma. Broader study findings: Compared with tumor, blood showed more total productive templates and around 8.4-fold more clonotypes. Tumor and blood clonality did not differ significantly, about 0.1 versus 0.07. The resected cohort was biased toward the minority with early-stage disease. Enrichment of CD45RO+ effector over naive T cells in tumors may bias clonality.

The chain recombines TRBV11-2 with TRBJ2-7; D possibly corresponds to TRBD1 (6 bases). The specimen sequenced was PBMCs. This TCR came from a human donor with pancreatic ductal adenocarcinoma. Written as DNA, the CDR3 is TGTGCCAGCAGCTTCGAAGGACAGAACTACGAGCAGTACTTC. This encodes CASSFEGQNYEQYF.